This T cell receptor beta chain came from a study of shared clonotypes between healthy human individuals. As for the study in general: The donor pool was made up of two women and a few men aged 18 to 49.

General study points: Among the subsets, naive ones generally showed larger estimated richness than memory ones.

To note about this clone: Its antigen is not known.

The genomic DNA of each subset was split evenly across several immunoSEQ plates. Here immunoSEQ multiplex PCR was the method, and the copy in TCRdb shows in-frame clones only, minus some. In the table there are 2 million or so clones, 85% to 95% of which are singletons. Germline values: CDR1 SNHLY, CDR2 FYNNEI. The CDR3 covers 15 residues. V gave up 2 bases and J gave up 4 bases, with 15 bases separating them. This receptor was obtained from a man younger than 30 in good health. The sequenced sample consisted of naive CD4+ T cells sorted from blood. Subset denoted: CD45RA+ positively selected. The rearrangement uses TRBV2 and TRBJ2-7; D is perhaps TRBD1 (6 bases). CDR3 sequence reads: CASSEPTGTSYEQYF. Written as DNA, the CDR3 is TGTGCCAGCAGTGAACCAACAGGGACATCTTACGAGCAGTACTTC.